This entry describes one T cell receptor (beta chain). The antigen is undetermined. This specimen belongs to a study of cytomegalovirus exposure and HLA in healthy donors. Overall study findings and caveats: A likely sequencing artifact accounted for one observed cluster of highly shared sequence variants. Among TCR beta chains, those listed as cytomegalovirus-associated numbered some 170. Reports indicated that the classifier achieved high specificity and sensitivity in diagnosing cytomegalovirus status.

PCR used 60 Vbeta primers and 13 Jbeta primers. Some clones are missing from TCRdb's copy, which holds only in-frame ones; the method was immunoSEQ multiplex PCR. The table lists roughly 130,000 clones, 80% of them singletons. The sample consisted of PBMCs. The sequence derives from a man between 40 and 49 years old in good health and CMV-seronegative.

The CDR3 DNA follows: TGTGCCAGCAGCCCCTCCGCGGGGGCAGTTGGAAACACCATATATTTT. Its translation is CASSPSAGAVGNTIYF. The chain employs TRBV7-9 and TRBJ1-3, with a weak D call TRBD1 (6 bases). The CDR3 has 16 amino acids. Trimming removed 5 bases at V and 3 bases at J, with 17 bases between. Germline CDR1 reads SEHNR; CDR2 reads FQNEAQ (reference sequence).